A selection of T cell receptor beta chains follows, all from one sample in a study of regulatory T cells in long-lasting Graves disease. TCRdb recomputed calls from the multiplex PCR reads with MiXCR, one row per CDR3 protein. Among 370,000 or so distinct CDR3 sequences listed, under 20% were seen once. This same sample was also taken into another study, of T cells in Graves' hyperthyroidism and ophthalmopathy.

Sequenced here: peripheral blood mononuclear cells (PBMCs), sampled at new diagnosis, from a patient treated with antithyroid drugs. These receptors all stem from a woman in her late teens or twenties with Graves disease. CDR3s include the opening cysteine and the closing phenylalanine or tryptophan. A D gene is named only where the DNA matches it firmly. Rows give clone size only sometimes, using once, few, many, or a class for an expanded clone.

d_gene: NA
v_gene: TRBV20-1
abundance: many
j_gene: TRBJ2-7
CDR3nt: TGCAGTGCTAGTGAGCAGCCTCGAGGCAACGAGCAGTACTTC
CDR3aa: CSASEQPRGNEQYF

d_gene: TRBD2
v_gene: TRBV7-2
abundance: NA
j_gene: TRBJ2-3
CDR3nt: TGTGCCAGCACCCGGGCCCTAGCGGGAGCCACAGATACGCAGTATTTT
CDR3aa: CASTRALAGATDTQYF

d_gene: NA
v_gene: TRBV2
abundance: many
j_gene: TRBJ1-2
CDR3nt: TGTGCCAGCAGTGAACCCGCCAGGGAGAACTATGGCTACACCTTC
CDR3aa: CASSEPARENYGYTF

d_gene: NA
v_gene: TRBV2
abundance: many
j_gene: TRBJ2-4
CDR3nt: TGTGCCAGCAGTGATTCTAGGGGAGGCTTAACCAAAAACATTCAGTACTTC
CDR3aa: CASSDSRGGLTKNIQYF

d_gene: NA
v_gene: TRBV10-3
abundance: few
j_gene: TRBJ1-5
CDR3nt: TGTGCCACTTCTAGGGGTGTAGAAGATCAGCCCCAGCATTTT
CDR3aa: CATSRGVEDQPQHF

d_gene: TRBD1
v_gene: TRBV4-1
abundance: few
j_gene: TRBJ2-6
CDR3nt: TGCGCCAGCAGCGGACAGGGTATTAGCTCTGGGGCCAACGTCCTGACTTTC
CDR3aa: CASSGQGISSGANVLTF

d_gene: NA
v_gene: TRBV20-1
abundance: NA
j_gene: TRBJ2-7
CDR3nt: TGCAGTGCCATGGGTGCCGACGGCTACGAGCAGTACTTC
CDR3aa: CSAMGADGYEQYF

d_gene: NA
v_gene: TRBV4-1
abundance: NA
j_gene: TRBJ2-7
CDR3nt: TGCGCCAGCAGCCAAGAGGCTGGGCCAAACGAGCAGTACTTC
CDR3aa: CASSQEAGPNEQYF

d_gene: NA
v_gene: TRBV9
abundance: many
j_gene: TRBJ2-3
CDR3nt: TGTGCCAGCAGCGTAGGTAGGGATACGCAGTATTTT
CDR3aa: CASSVGRDTQYF

d_gene: NA
v_gene: TRBV20-1
abundance: many
j_gene: TRBJ1-1
CDR3nt: TGCAGTGCAGTCCAGGGGATGCGGATGAACACTGAAGCTTTCTTT
CDR3aa: CSAVQGMRMNTEAFF

d_gene: TRBD2
v_gene: TRBV28
abundance: NA
j_gene: TRBJ2-1
CDR3nt: TGTGCCAGCACCACAGGGGCAGCGGGAGGTCCTAACAATGAGCAGTTCTTC
CDR3aa: CASTTGAAGGPNNEQFF

d_gene: TRBD2
v_gene: TRBV20-1
abundance: many
j_gene: TRBJ2-2
CDR3nt: TGCAGTGCTAGAGACGGGAGGGAAACCGGGGAGCTGTTTTTT
CDR3aa: CSARDGRETGELFF

d_gene: NA
v_gene: TRBV20-1
abundance: NA
j_gene: TRBJ2-7
CDR3nt: TGCAGTGCTAGACGGGACTCTCCGGGGGAGCAGTACTTC
CDR3aa: CSARRDSPGEQYF

d_gene: NA
v_gene: TRBV7-9
abundance: few
j_gene: TRBJ1-2
CDR3nt: TGTGCCAGCAGCTTTAACCCCAAGGGAGACTATGGCTACACCTTC
CDR3aa: CASSFNPKGDYGYTF

d_gene: NA
v_gene: TRBV5-1
abundance: many
j_gene: TRBJ1-1
CDR3nt: TGCGCCAGCAGCCACTCGCAGGGTTTGGTAAACACTGAAGCTTTCTTT
CDR3aa: CASSHSQGLVNTEAFF

d_gene: TRBD2
v_gene: TRBV10-2
abundance: NA
j_gene: TRBJ2-3
CDR3nt: TGCGCCAGCAGGGGGATGGGACTAGCGGGCACAGATACGCAGTATTTT
CDR3aa: CASRGMGLAGTDTQYF

d_gene: TRBD1
v_gene: TRBV27
abundance: many
j_gene: TRBJ1-1
CDR3nt: TGTGCCAGCAGTAAGTGGGGGGACAGCACTGAAGCTTTCTTT
CDR3aa: CASSKWGDSTEAFF

d_gene: NA
v_gene: TRBV2
abundance: NA
j_gene: TRBJ2-5
CDR3nt: TGTGCCAGCAGTGAAGCGAGACAAGGAGATGAGACCCAGTACTTC
CDR3aa: CASSEARQGDETQYF

d_gene: NA
v_gene: TRBV20-1
abundance: many
j_gene: TRBJ2-1
CDR3nt: TGCAGTGCTTCCAGACTGGACAATGAGCAGTTCTTC
CDR3aa: CSASRLDNEQFF

d_gene: TRBD1
v_gene: TRBV12-3/TRBV12-4
abundance: many
j_gene: TRBJ1-2
CDR3nt: TGTGCCAGCAGTAACGTTGACAGGGCAAGCTACACCTTC
CDR3aa: CASSNVDRASYTF

d_gene: TRBD2
v_gene: TRBV5-5
abundance: NA
j_gene: TRBJ2-1
CDR3nt: TGTGCCAGCAGCTCGAAGGGACTAGCGGGGGACAATGAGCAGTTCTTC
CDR3aa: CASSSKGLAGDNEQFF

d_gene: NA
v_gene: TRBV7-9
abundance: many
j_gene: TRBJ1-2
CDR3nt: TGTGCCAGCAGCCCCTCGATGGGCCAACTTTCTGGCTACACCTTC
CDR3aa: CASSPSMGQLSGYTF

d_gene: TRBD1
v_gene: TRBV6-1
abundance: few
j_gene: TRBJ1-6
CDR3nt: TGTGCCAGCACCCCGGACAGGCGGGCCTATAATTCACCCCTCCACTTT
CDR3aa: CASTPDRRAYNSPLHF

d_gene: NA
v_gene: TRBV11-3
abundance: many
j_gene: TRBJ2-3
CDR3nt: TGTGCCAGCAGCTTAGACTCCGGGCCCACAGATACGCAGTATTTT
CDR3aa: CASSLDSGPTDTQYF

d_gene: TRBD2
v_gene: TRBV6-1
abundance: many
j_gene: TRBJ2-2
CDR3nt: TGTGCCAGCACCCTAGCGGGAGGTGTAAACACCGGGGAGCTGTTTTTT
CDR3aa: CASTLAGGVNTGELFF

d_gene: TRBD1
v_gene: TRBV2
abundance: many
j_gene: TRBJ1-5
CDR3nt: TGTGCCAGCAGTAACAGGGGCAATAGCAATCAGCCCCAGCATTTT
CDR3aa: CASSNRGNSNQPQHF

d_gene: NA
v_gene: TRBV9
abundance: NA
j_gene: TRBJ2-1
CDR3nt: TGTGCCAGCAGCACTCTGGGGGCCCTCTACAATGAGCAGTTCTTC
CDR3aa: CASSTLGALYNEQFF

d_gene: TRBD1
v_gene: TRBV28
abundance: many
j_gene: TRBJ2-1
CDR3nt: TGTGCCAGCAGATCCGGACAGGGGGCCTACAATGAGCAGTTCTTC
CDR3aa: CASRSGQGAYNEQFF

d_gene: TRBD1
v_gene: TRBV7-9
abundance: many
j_gene: TRBJ2-3
CDR3nt: TGTGCCAGCAGCATGAGGGGACAGGGCACAGATACGCAGTATTTT
CDR3aa: CASSMRGQGTDTQYF

d_gene: NA
v_gene: TRBV3-1
abundance: many
j_gene: TRBJ2-3
CDR3nt: TGTGCCAGCAGCCAAGATCGGGTCGGAAACACAGATACGCAGTATTTT
CDR3aa: CASSQDRVGNTDTQYF

d_gene: NA
v_gene: TRBV4-1
abundance: NA
j_gene: TRBJ1-2
CDR3nt: TGCGCCAGCAGCCAAGGTTTAGGGCTCTTCTATGGCTACACCTTC
CDR3aa: CASSQGLGLFYGYTF

d_gene: NA
v_gene: TRBV28
abundance: NA
j_gene: TRBJ2-2
CDR3nt: TGTGCCAGCAGTCTGGGGATCGGGGAGCTGTTTTTT
CDR3aa: CASSLGIGELFF

d_gene: NA
v_gene: TRBV5-1
abundance: NA
j_gene: TRBJ1-5
CDR3nt: TGCGCCAGCAGCTTGGCCGGGGGGACGGGACAGCCCCAGCATTTT
CDR3aa: CASSLAGGTGQPQHF

d_gene: TRBD2
v_gene: TRBV19
abundance: NA
j_gene: TRBJ2-4
CDR3nt: TGTGCCAGTAGTAACATAGCGGGAAACATTCAGTACTTC
CDR3aa: CASSNIAGNIQYF

d_gene: NA
v_gene: TRBV28
abundance: NA
j_gene: TRBJ1-2
CDR3nt: TGTGCCAGCAGTTCCCCAGGGTCCTATGGCTACACCTTC
CDR3aa: CASSSPGSYGYTF

d_gene: NA
v_gene: TRBV5-1
abundance: many
j_gene: TRBJ1-1
CDR3nt: TGCGCCAGCAGCTTGAGCGCCAGACAAGACCTGAACACTGAAGCTTTCTTT
CDR3aa: CASSLSARQDLNTEAFF

d_gene: TRBD2
v_gene: TRBV4-1
abundance: NA
j_gene: TRBJ2-1
CDR3nt: TGCGCCAGCAGCCCCCTCCGTGGCAGCGGGAGGGGGGGAAATGAGCAGTTCTTC
CDR3aa: CASSPLRGSGRGGNEQFF

d_gene: TRBD2
v_gene: TRBV10-3
abundance: many
j_gene: TRBJ2-1
CDR3nt: TGTGCCATCAGTGAAAGGACTAGTAACAATGAGCAGTTCTTC
CDR3aa: CAISERTSNNEQFF

d_gene: TRBD2
v_gene: TRBV6-1
abundance: few
j_gene: TRBJ2-1
CDR3nt: TGTGCCAGCAGTGAAGGTGCGGGAGGCCACAATGAGCAGTTCTTC
CDR3aa: CASSEGAGGHNEQFF

d_gene: NA
v_gene: TRBV19
abundance: once
j_gene: TRBJ1-1
CDR3nt: TGTGCCAGTAGTATACGAGGGCCGGGCACTGAAGCTTTCTTT
CDR3aa: CASSIRGPGTEAFF

d_gene: NA
v_gene: TRBV28
abundance: many
j_gene: TRBJ1-1
CDR3nt: TGTGCCAGCAGTTTGGACGGGGTGGGCACTGAAGCTTTCTTT
CDR3aa: CASSLDGVGTEAFF

d_gene: NA
v_gene: TRBV6-1
abundance: few
j_gene: TRBJ1-1
CDR3nt: TGTGCCAGCAGTGGGAACAGGGAGGTTGCTGAAGCTTTCTTT
CDR3aa: CASSGNREVAEAFF

d_gene: NA
v_gene: TRBV27
abundance: NA
j_gene: TRBJ2-4
CDR3nt: TGTGCCAGCAGTGCCCAAAACATTCAGTACTTC
CDR3aa: CASSAQNIQYF

d_gene: TRBD2
v_gene: TRBV28
abundance: many
j_gene: TRBJ2-2
CDR3nt: TGTGCCAGCAGCCTTGGACTAGCGGGGACCGGGGAGCTGTTTTTT
CDR3aa: CASSLGLAGTGELFF

d_gene: TRBD1
v_gene: TRBV30
abundance: many
j_gene: TRBJ2-7
CDR3nt: TGTGCCTGGAGTGAAGGGACAGGGGATTACGAGCAGTACTTC
CDR3aa: CAWSEGTGDYEQYF

d_gene: NA
v_gene: TRBV7-2
abundance: NA
j_gene: TRBJ1-6
CDR3nt: TGTGCCAGCAGGTCCCCAGGGATGCGGTCACCCCTCCACTTT
CDR3aa: CASRSPGMRSPLHF

d_gene: NA
v_gene: TRBV30
abundance: many
j_gene: TRBJ1-4
CDR3nt: TGTGCCTGGGGATCCGGGACGGGGAATGAAAAACTGTTTTTT
CDR3aa: CAWGSGTGNEKLFF

d_gene: TRBD1
v_gene: TRBV5-4
abundance: few
j_gene: TRBJ1-6
CDR3nt: TGTGCCAGCCAGGAAGGACAGGGGAACTCACCCCTCCACTTT
CDR3aa: CASQEGQGNSPLHF

d_gene: TRBD2
v_gene: TRBV6-2/TRBV6-3
abundance: few
j_gene: TRBJ2-5
CDR3nt: TGTGCCAGCAGTAGACTAGCGGGATGGGAGACCCAGTACTTC
CDR3aa: CASSRLAGWETQYF

d_gene: NA
v_gene: TRBV28
abundance: many
j_gene: TRBJ2-5
CDR3nt: TGTGCCAGCAGGATCCGGGACTTAGCGCTCCAAGAGACCCAGTACTTC
CDR3aa: CASRIRDLALQETQYF

d_gene: TRBD2
v_gene: TRBV28
abundance: few
j_gene: TRBJ2-1
CDR3nt: TGTGCCAGCAGCCCCGGGAGGGGGGTCTACAATGAGCAGTTCTTC
CDR3aa: CASSPGRGVYNEQFF

d_gene: TRBD1
v_gene: TRBV2
abundance: NA
j_gene: TRBJ1-4
CDR3nt: TGTGCCAGCAGTTTGTCCGGGACAGGATCTTTTAGGGTGTTTTTT
CDR3aa: CASSLSGTGSFRVFF

d_gene: NA
v_gene: TRBV6-2/TRBV6-3
abundance: many
j_gene: TRBJ2-1
CDR3nt: TGTGCCAGCACCATGGGACCAGCCGAAAATGAGCAGTTCTTC
CDR3aa: CASTMGPAENEQFF

d_gene: TRBD2
v_gene: TRBV19
abundance: NA
j_gene: TRBJ2-2
CDR3nt: TGTGCCAGTAGTATGATAGCGGGGTTCACCGGGGAGCTGTTTTTT
CDR3aa: CASSMIAGFTGELFF

d_gene: NA
v_gene: TRBV10-3
abundance: few
j_gene: TRBJ2-1
CDR3nt: TGTGCCATCAGTGGGCGGGCAGGGCTCTACAATGAGCAGTTCTTC
CDR3aa: CAISGRAGLYNEQFF

d_gene: NA
v_gene: TRBV29-1
abundance: NA
j_gene: TRBJ2-2
CDR3nt: TGCAGCGTTGAAGATATACAAGTCTCGAGCACCGGGGAGCTGTTTTTT
CDR3aa: CSVEDIQVSSTGELFF

d_gene: NA
v_gene: TRBV2
abundance: many
j_gene: TRBJ2-7
CDR3nt: TGTGCCAGCAGTGAACCGTTCCTTTACGAGCAGTACTTC
CDR3aa: CASSEPFLYEQYF

d_gene: NA
v_gene: TRBV12-3/TRBV12-4
abundance: many
j_gene: TRBJ1-2
CDR3nt: TGTGCCAGCAGTCTTGACAGATATGGCTACACCTTC
CDR3aa: CASSLDRYGYTF

d_gene: NA
v_gene: TRBV18
abundance: many
j_gene: TRBJ2-5
CDR3nt: TGTGCCAGCTCTGGAAATGTTAGGGAGACCCAGTACTTC
CDR3aa: CASSGNVRETQYF